Listed here are 2 T cell receptor beta chains from one sample, sequenced in a study of radiation and T cells in renal cell carcinoma. Sequencing used immunoSEQ multiplex PCR; TCRdb keeps in-frame clones, though not all of them. This sample has approximately 61,000 clones, with around 76% found just once. Regarding time point: blood 2 weeks post-SBRT. Indicated treatment: 15 Gy SBRT to primary tumor, nephrectomy 4 weeks later. The sequenced sample was blood, obtained from a patient whose treatment included radiotherapy and nephrectomy. These receptors all stem from a man aged 60-69 years with renal cell carcinoma.

This chain joins TRBV28 and TRBJ2-3; TRBD2 agrees at 10 bases. The V segment lost 9 bases and the J segment 5 bases; nucleotides outside the gene matches: 8. Germline V gene sequence: CDR1 MDHEN, CDR2 SYDVKM. The CDR3 length is 14 residues. The CDR3, as DNA: TGTGCCAGTCGAGCGGGAGGGGCGGAAGATACGCAGTATTTT. It codes for CASRAGGAEDTQYF.

The chain uses TRBV19 and TRBJ1-2; TRBD1 aligns across 7 bases. The CDR3 totals 11 residues. Losses at the gene ends were 7 bases for V and 5 bases for J; bases not matched to a gene: 1. Germline loops: CDR1 LNHDA, CDR2 SQIVND (reference sequence). The CDR3 loop is CASTQGYGYTF. The DNA of the CDR3 is TGTGCCAGTACACAGGGGTATGGCTACACCTTC. Drawing the rest from reference TRBV19 and TRBJ1-2, the complete variable domain is DGGITQSPKYLFRKEGQNVTLSCEQNLNHDAMYWYRQDPGQGLRLIYYSQIVNDFQKGDIAEGYSVSREKKESFPLTVTSAQKNPTAFYLCASTQGYGYTFGSGTRLTVV.